Each of the 21 T cell receptor beta chains below was sequenced from the same sample in a study of Ad26.COV2.S vaccination and SARS-CoV-2 variants listed by TCRdb under 2021. The label giving this sample's treatment or condition can be read as: some 20 received Ad26.COV2.S at low or high dose, single or two shots; a few received placebo; per-sample allocation not given. For vaccine and placebo recipients, repertoires were sequenced using samples collected on day 63 after the first injection. The method was the immunoSEQ multiplex PCR assay. The table comes from immuneACCESS by way of TCRdb, which keeps in-frame sequences with V and J called. Part of the clones is missing from these tables; in studies checked, under half for an unresolved V gene and the rest for unknown reasons. The sample table shows about 350,000 clones, and 80% to 90% are seen once. The top ten constitute 3% to 4% of the sample.

The source was peripheral blood, collected in a trial of Ad26.COV2.S vaccine versus placebo. Receptors were obtained from a person between 18 and 59 years old who received the Ad26.COV2.S COVID-19 vaccine or a placebo.

The chain has TRBV6-2 or TRBV6-3 and TRBJ1-2; perhaps TRBD1 as D (6 bases). This CDR3 spans 13 amino acids. V shed 5 bases and J shed 9 bases, with 16 bases lying between them. Germline V gene sequence: CDR1 MNHEY, CDR2 SVGEGT. Written as DNA, the CDR3 is TGTGCCAGCAGTCCGCAGGGGAGCCCAAGCTACACCTTC. As protein: CASSPQGSPSYTF.

The chain is built from TRBV6-5 and TRBJ2-5; D is possibly TRBD1 or TRBD2 (5 bases each). The ends were cut back, 1 base at V and 5 bases at J, with 17 bases in the middle. The germline V gene encodes CDR1 MNHEY and CDR2 SVGAGI. The CDR3 runs 16 residues. The CDR3 reads CASSYFPGGEVETQYF. The CDR3 DNA is TGTGCCAGCAGTTACTTTCCTGGGGGAGAGGTCGAGACCCAGTACTTC.

V usage is TRBV18 and J usage is TRBJ1-5; D perhaps matches TRBD1 (6 bases). V dropped 4 bases and J dropped 6 bases, with 16 bases sitting between them. From germline, CDR1 is KGHSH and CDR2 LQKENI. This CDR3 comprises 15 residues. The CDR3 here is CASSLHLGAGQPQHF. CDR3 in DNA: TGTGCCAGCTCACTTCACCTGGGGGCCGGTCAGCCCCAGCATTTT.

J is TRBJ2-6 and V is TRBV3-1 (or the pseudogene TRBV3-2); 7 bases line up with TRBD1. Losses at the gene ends were 4 bases for V and 0 bases for J; bases not matched to a gene: 6. The CDR3 spans 17 residues. The germline gives CDR1 LGHDT, CDR2 YNNKEL (reference sequence). The CDR3 coding sequence is TGTGCCAGCAGCCGGGACAGTACTTCCTCTGGGGCCAACGTCCTGACTTTC. This encodes CASSRDSTSSGANVLTF.

V usage is TRBV7-2 and J usage is TRBJ2-7; weak D call: TRBD1 (6 bases). The germline gives CDR1 SGHTA, CDR2 FQGNSA. The V gene lost 5 bases and the J gene lost 4 bases, with 15 bases spanning the gap. This CDR3 spans 14 amino acids. The CDR3 nucleotides are TGTGCCAGCAGCCCGCGTCGGACAGAATACGAGCAGTACTTC. This encodes CASSPRRTEYEQYF.

The rearrangement joins TRBV6-2 or TRBV6-3 to TRBJ2-1; D tentatively reads TRBD1 or TRBD2 (6 bases each). Trimming took off 2 bases at V and 8 bases at J, with 13 bases between the two ends. This CDR3 region has 14 residues. Germline assignment: CDR1 MNHEY and CDR2 SVGEGT. Here the CDR3 DNA reads TGTGCCAGCAGTTACCCGACGGGGGCCTATGAGCAGTTCTTC. The encoded protein is CASSYPTGAYEQFF.

V and J are TRBV30 and TRBJ1-5, with D unclear. Trimming removed 0 bases from V and 7 bases from J, with 13 bases in between. The length of the CDR3 is 14 residues. The germline gives CDR1 GTSNPN, CDR2 SVGIG (reference sequence). CDR3 sequence: CAWSVPGKPQPQHF. In DNA, the CDR3 is TGTGCCTGGAGTGTACCGGGAAAACCCCAGCCCCAGCATTTT.

This chain joins TRBV11-2 and TRBJ2-7, with D perhaps TRBD1 or TRBD2 (5 bases each). Germline CDR1 reads SGHAT; CDR2 reads FQNNGV. The CDR3 consists of 13 residues. Trimming left V 6 bases short and J 4 bases short, with 13 bases between. The CDR3 DNA sequence: TGTGCCAGCAGAAAAGACAGCGGATACGAGCAGTACTTC. It yields the protein CASRKDSGYEQYF.

This clone has a single count. V usage is TRBV11-2 and J usage is TRBJ1-4; D not certain. The CDR3 is 13 residues long. V was trimmed by 4 bases and J by 10 bases, leaving 13 bases between them. Germline V CDR1 and CDR2: SGHAT, FQNNGV. The CDR3 bases are TGTGCCAGCAGCTACGGGGTGGGAGCAAAACTGTTTTTT. Protein sequence: CASSYGVGAKLFF.

The chain recombines TRBV5-1 with TRBJ1-2, with D maybe TRBD1 (6 bases). The CDR3 has 15 amino acids. V was trimmed by 0 bases and J by 4 bases, leaving 13 bases between them. The germline CDR1 and CDR2 sequences are SGHRS and YFSETQ. The CDR3 region is CASSLAAQGTYGYTF. DNA of the CDR3: TGCGCCAGCAGCTTGGCCGCACAGGGAACCTATGGCTACACCTTC.

The table lists this clone with a count of one. The chain uses TRBV4-3 and TRBJ2-1; D is undetermined. Germline V gene data show CDR1 as LGHNA and CDR2 as YSLEER. Trimming removed 0 bases from V and 5 bases from J, with 17 bases in between. This CDR3 region has 17 residues. CDR3 coding DNA: TGCGCCAGCAGCCAAGATATCATCAGGTCAGGCAACAATGAGCAGTTCTTC. Translating gives CASSQDIIRSGNNEQFF.

The V gene is TRBV6-5, the J gene TRBJ1-2; 7 nucleotides agree with TRBD1. CDR3 length: 11 amino acids. Germline V lookup: CDR1 MNHEY, CDR2 SVGAGI. J gave up 7 bases and V 6 bases, and 2 bases lay outside the gene matches. CDR3 coding DNA: TGTGCCAGCAGGAGACAGGGTGGCTACACCTTC. Protein: CASRRQGGYTF.

The chain has TRBV19 and TRBJ2-3, with 10 bases lining up with TRBD1. Germline V gene data show CDR1 as LNHDA and CDR2 as SQIVND (reference sequence). V was clipped by 3 bases and J by 1 base; unmatched bases: 13. The CDR3 contains 19 residues. The CDR3 nucleotides read TGTGCCAGTAGTATGGGCCTCCGGGACAGGGGAATACGCACAGATACGCAGTATTTT. Translation gives CASSMGLRDRGIRTDTQYF. Complete variable domain (other parts from reference TRBV19 and TRBJ2-3): DGGITQSPKYLFRKEGQNVTLSCEQNLNHDAMYWYRQDPGQGLRLIYYSQIVNDFQKGDIAEGYSVSREKKESFPLTVTSAQKNPTAFYLCASSMGLRDRGIRTDTQYFGPGTRLTVL.

The chain's CDR3 is CATSRDSGLATYEQFF. In DNA form, the CDR3 reads TGTGCCACCAGCAGAGATTCTGGACTAGCGACCTATGAGCAGTTCTTC. The chain employs TRBV15 and TRBJ2-1, with 9 nucleotides matching TRBD2. V was clipped by 0 bases and J by 8 bases; unmatched bases: 8. Germline V gene data show CDR1 as LNHNV and CDR2 as YYDKDF (reference sequence). The CDR3 extends over 16 amino acids.

The J gene is TRBJ2-2, the V gene TRBV7-2, with D perhaps being TRBD1 or TRBD2 (6 bases each). Germline V lookup: CDR1 SGHTA, CDR2 FQGNSA. The CDR3 covers 15 residues. V lost 7 bases, J lost 1 base, and 13 bases lay in between. CDR3 sequence: CASNLRGLNTGELFF. CDR3 DNA sequence: TGTGCCAGCAACCTTCGGGGGCTGAACACCGGGGAGCTGTTTTTT.

The chain uses TRBV9 and TRBJ2-1; possibly TRBD1 for D (6 bases). The CDR3 totals 17 residues. V lost 4 bases, J lost 4 bases, and 21 bases lay in between. CDR1 and CDR2 from the germline V gene are SGDLS and YYNGEE. The CDR3 region is CASSPRTGTTQYNEQFF. CDR3 bases: TGTGCCAGCAGCCCCCGAACCGGGACAACTCAATACAATGAGCAGTTCTTC.

The genes are TRBV18 and TRBJ2-2, with unresolved D. The V gene lost 8 bases and the J gene lost 6 bases, with 22 bases spanning the gap. CDR1 KGHSH and CDR2 LQKENI come from the germline V gene. The CDR3 runs 16 residues. The CDR3 region has the DNA TGTGCCAGCACCCAGTACAACCCTGAAACCGCCGGGGAGCTGTTTTTT. Translated: CASTQYNPETAGELFF.

V and J are TRBV19 and TRBJ2-2; 9 bases are shared with TRBD1. The CDR3 spans 16 residues. Looked up from germline, CDR1 is LNHDA and CDR2 is SQIVND (reference sequence). The V segment lost 4 bases and the J segment 9 bases; nucleotides outside the gene matches: 12. CDR3 DNA sequence: TGTGCCAGTAGTAAATACACCGGGACAGGGACCAGGGAGCTGTTTTTT. This encodes CASSKYTGTGTRELFF. Variable domain in full (rest from reference TRBV19 and TRBJ2-2): DGGITQSPKYLFRKEGQNVTLSCEQNLNHDAMYWYRQDPGQGLRLIYYSQIVNDFQKGDIAEGYSVSREKKESFPLTVTSAQKNPTAFYLCASSKYTGTGTRELFFGEGSRLTVL.

The V and J genes are TRBV3-1 (or the pseudogene TRBV3-2) and TRBJ1-1; D uncertain. V lost 3 bases and J lost 11, with 13 bases in between. The CDR3 contains 12 residues. Germline CDR1 reads LGHDT; CDR2 reads YNNKEL (reference sequence). The CDR3 DNA reads TGTGCCAGCAGCCAGCCTTTCGGGTCGGCTTTCTTT. Amino acids: CASSQPFGSAFF.

V and J are TRBV15 and TRBJ2-1, with TRBD2 matching 9 bases. Unmatched junction bases numbered 9, after V lost 6 bases and J lost 6 bases. The germline CDR1 and CDR2 sequences are LNHNV and YYDKDF (reference sequence). This CDR3 is built from 15 residues. CDR3 DNA sequence: TGTGCCACCAGTCCCCGTTCGCGGGGGGGCAATGAGCAGTTCTTC. Residues: CATSPRSRGGNEQFF.

The chain links TRBV27 to TRBJ2-3; 8 bases fit TRBD1. The CDR3 is 12 amino acids. Looked up from germline, CDR1 is MNHEY and CDR2 is SMNVEV (reference sequence). V gave up 7 bases and J gave up 5 bases; unmatched junction bases: 2. In DNA, the CDR3 is TGTGCCAGCACCGACAGGGGAGATACGCAGTATTTT. Its protein is CASTDRGDTQYF.